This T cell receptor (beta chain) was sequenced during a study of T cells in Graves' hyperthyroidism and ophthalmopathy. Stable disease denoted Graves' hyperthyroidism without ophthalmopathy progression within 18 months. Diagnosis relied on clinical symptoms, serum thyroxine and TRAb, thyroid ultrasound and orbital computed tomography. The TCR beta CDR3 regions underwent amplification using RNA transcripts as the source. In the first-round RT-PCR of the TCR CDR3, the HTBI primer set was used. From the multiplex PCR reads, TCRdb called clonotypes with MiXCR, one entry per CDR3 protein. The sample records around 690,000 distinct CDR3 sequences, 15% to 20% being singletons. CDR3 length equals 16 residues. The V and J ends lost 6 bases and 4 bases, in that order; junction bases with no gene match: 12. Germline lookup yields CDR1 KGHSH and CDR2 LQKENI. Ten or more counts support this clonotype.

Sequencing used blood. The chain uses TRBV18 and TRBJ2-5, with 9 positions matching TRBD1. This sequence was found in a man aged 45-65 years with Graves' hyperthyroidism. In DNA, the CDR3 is TGTGCCAGCTCGCAAAAGCCGGGACAGGGAAGAGAGACCCAGTACTTC. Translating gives CASSQKPGQGRETQYF.